Given below is one T cell receptor (beta chain) in context. Its antigen is undetermined. The sample is drawn from a study of PD-L1 blockade in urothelial cancer. Looking at the study overall: Atezolizumab, begun by patients at some point between 2012 and 2014, was given at 1,200 mg intravenously every 3 weeks. Blood analysis occurred 3 weeks (second dose) and 6 weeks after treatment start. Study-wide results and limits: Patients who had durable benefit saw their tumor-associated blood clones expand more at 3 weeks.

Using immunoSEQ multiplex PCR, the repertoire was profiled, and TCRdb retains in-frame clones only, with some absent. The sample contains under 90,000 clones, approximately 90% of which appear only once. This TCR was recovered from a man aged 55 to 70 with urothelial cancer. The input for sequencing was PBMCs, taken around atezolizumab (anti-PD-L1) treatment.

CDR3 sequence reads: CASSLGLEQFF. The DNA of the CDR3 is TGTGCCAGTAGTTTAGGGCTTGAGCAGTTCTTC. The J gene is TRBJ2-1, the V gene TRBV19; D not certain. CDR1 and CDR2 (germline): LNHDA, SQIVND (reference sequence). This CDR3 has 11 amino acids. With 5 bases removed from V and 9 bases from J, the gap between germline ends came to 8 bases.